The rows below give T cell receptor beta chains drawn from one sample of a study of CD8+ T cells in alopecia areata. Profiling relied on immunoSEQ multiplex PCR, and the TCRdb table lists in-frame clones only, not all of them. The repertoire holds roughly 250,000 clones, with roughly 60% as singletons. Sequencing used CD4+ T cells sorted from blood, obtained between weeks 51 and 54, from a patient treated with tofacitinib. These receptors were taken from a human donor with alopecia areata. Each CDR3 is given with its conserved first and last residue. The D gene is left open where the match is weak. Size tells how often a clone was seen (once, few, many) or the class of an expanded clone, and some rows leave it out.

TRBV5-4	TRBJ2-5	.	.	CASSLVQGGGETQYF	TGTGCCAGCAGCTTGGTACAGGGGGGGGGAGAGACCCAGTACTTC
TRBV5-4	TRBJ2-5	.	TRBD2	CASSPGTSKETQYF	TGTGCCAGCAGCCCCGGGACTAGCAAAGAGACCCAGTACTTC
TRBV2	TRBJ2-7	.	TRBD1	CASKEQGGFAYEQYF	TGTGCCAGCAAAGAACAGGGGGGCTTCGCCTACGAGCAGTACTTC
TRBV7-2	TRBJ2-1	few	.	CASSLLSGTDYNEQFF	TGTGCCAGCAGCTTATTATCCGGGACGGACTACAATGAGCAGTTCTTC
TRBV30	TRBJ1-1	.	.	CAWSVRGGTEAFF	TGTGCCTGGAGTGTAAGGGGGGGGACTGAAGCTTTCTTT
TRBV6-5	TRBJ2-5	.	.	CASSSAGTQYF	TGTGCCAGCAGTTCAGCCGGGACCCAGTACTTC
TRBV29-1	TRBJ2-7	few	.	CSVVGDIEQYF	TGCAGCGTTGTTGGGGACATCGAGCAGTACTTC
TRBV5-1	TRBJ2-5	.	.	CASSFGSGETQYF	TGCGCCAGCAGCTTTGGTAGCGGCGAGACCCAGTACTTC
TRBV7-2	TRBJ2-1	.	.	CASSLRGTGQVGDEQFF	TGTGCCAGCAGCTTGAGGGGAACAGGCCAGGTCGGCGATGAGCAGTTCTTC
TRBV11-2	TRBJ2-7	.	.	CASSLQGAQYF	TGTGCCAGCAGCCTCCAGGGTGCGCAGTACTTC
TRBV27	TRBJ2-3	.	.	CASSSNTDTQYF	TGTGCCAGCAGTTCAAACACAGATACGCAGTATTTT
TRBV29-1	TRBJ2-5	.	TRBD1	CSVERSGGQETQYF	TGCAGCGTTGAACGGTCAGGGGGACAAGAGACCCAGTACTTC
TRBV7-3	TRBJ1-6	.	.	CASSVGGNSPLHF	TGTGCCAGCAGTGTAGGGGGTAATTCACCCCTCCACTTT
TRBV5-6	TRBJ1-5	few	.	CASSLGVVKSQPQHF	TGTGCCAGCAGCTTGGGGGTAGTAAAATCTCAGCCCCAGCATTTT
TRBV5-4	TRBJ1-1	.	.	CASSLSRSNTEAFF	TGTGCCAGCAGCTTGTCGCGATCGAACACTGAAGCTTTCTTT
TRBV2	TRBJ1-4	.	.	CASKLTTTNEKLFF	TGTGCCAGCAAATTGACAACAACTAATGAAAAACTGTTTTTT
TRBV29-1	TRBJ1-1	.	.	CSVSEEGRIEAFF	TGCAGCGTATCAGAGGAAGGGCGGATTGAAGCTTTCTTT
TRBV29-1	TRBJ2-5	.	TRBD2	CSVLAGGETQYF	TGCAGCGTACTAGCGGGCGGTGAGACCCAGTACTTC
TRBV7-2	TRBJ1-5	.	.	CASSLVQGGQPQHF	TGTGCCAGCAGCTTAGTCCAGGGTGGCCAGCCCCAGCATTTT
TRBV4-1	TRBJ1-6	.	.	CASSPLHGQYNSPLHF	TGCGCCAGCAGCCCCCTTCATGGACAGTATAATTCACCCCTCCACTTT